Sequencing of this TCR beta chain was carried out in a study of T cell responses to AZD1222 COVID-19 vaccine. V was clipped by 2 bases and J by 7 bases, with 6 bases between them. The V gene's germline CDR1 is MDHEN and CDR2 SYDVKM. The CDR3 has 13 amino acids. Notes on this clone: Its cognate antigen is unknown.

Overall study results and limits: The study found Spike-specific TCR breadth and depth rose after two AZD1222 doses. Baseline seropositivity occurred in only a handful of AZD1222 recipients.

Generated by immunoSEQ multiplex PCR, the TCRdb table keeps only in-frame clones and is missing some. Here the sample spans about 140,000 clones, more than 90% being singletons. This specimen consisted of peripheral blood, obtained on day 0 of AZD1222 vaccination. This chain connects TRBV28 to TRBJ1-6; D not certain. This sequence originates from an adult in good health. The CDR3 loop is CASSLKPNSPLHF. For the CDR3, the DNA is TGTGCCAGCAGTTTAAAACCGAATTCACCCCTCCACTTT.